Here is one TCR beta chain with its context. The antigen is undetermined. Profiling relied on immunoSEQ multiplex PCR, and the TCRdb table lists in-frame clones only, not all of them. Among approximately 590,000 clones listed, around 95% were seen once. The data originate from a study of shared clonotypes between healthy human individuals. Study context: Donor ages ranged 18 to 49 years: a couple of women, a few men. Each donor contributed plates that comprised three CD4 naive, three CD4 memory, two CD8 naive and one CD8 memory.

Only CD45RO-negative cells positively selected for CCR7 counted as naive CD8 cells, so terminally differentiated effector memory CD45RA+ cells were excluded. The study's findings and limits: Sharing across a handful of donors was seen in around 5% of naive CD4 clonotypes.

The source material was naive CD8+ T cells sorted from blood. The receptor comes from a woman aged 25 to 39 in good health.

The chain's CDR3 is CASSIVWPNTEAFF. Written as DNA, the CDR3 is TGTGCCAGTAGTATAGTATGGCCGAACACTGAAGCTTTCTTT. The gene calls are TRBV19 and TRBJ1-1; D gene unclear. There are 14 residues in the CDR3. V gave up 1 base and J gave up 1 base, with 7 bases separating them. Germline CDR1 LNHDA, CDR2 SQIVND (reference sequence). Variable domain in full (rest from reference TRBV19 and TRBJ1-1): DGGITQSPKYLFRKEGQNVTLSCEQNLNHDAMYWYRQDPGQGLRLIYYSQIVNDFQKGDIAEGYSVSREKKESFPLTVTSAQKNPTAFYLCASSIVWPNTEAFFGQGTRLTVV.